This entry lists 24 T cell receptor beta chains sequenced from one sample in a study of technical replicates of blood from several donors. Produced via immunoSEQ multiplex PCR; TCRdb's table is partial and in-frame only. This sample yields about 79,000 clones, of which about 91% are seen a single time; under 0.5% belongs to the top ten. The sequenced sample was T cells isolated from PBMCs. All receptors derive from a human donor in good health. Some clones in this sample may be carry-over from other donors' samples.

This clone has just a few counts. The chain joins TRBV6-6 to TRBJ1-1, with no clear D. Germline V gene lookup returns CDR1 MNHNY and CDR2 SVGAGI (reference sequence). V was cut by 6 bases and J by 8 bases, with 10 bases left in between. The CDR3 extends over 11 amino acids. The CDR3 DNA reads as TGTGCCAGCAGCTCCGGGGAGGAAGCTTTCTTT. Its translation: CASSSGEEAFF.

The CDR3 is CASCVGNTEAFF. CDR3 DNA: TGTGCCAGTTGCGTCGGGAACACTGAAGCTTTCTTT. The rearrangement uses TRBV19 and TRBJ1-1; no clear D. This CDR3 is built from 12 residues. V lost 8 bases and J lost 1, with 8 bases in between. CDR1 and CDR2 from the germline V gene are LNHDA and SQIVND (reference sequence).

The rearrangement links TRBV5-1 to TRBJ2-7; 8 bases agree with TRBD2. This CDR3 comprises 13 residues. CDR1 is SGHRS, CDR2 YFSETQ, per germline. The trim removed 1 base at V and 7 bases at J, leaving 4 bases unmatched. CDR3 DNA sequence: TGCGCCAGCAGCTTGAGCGGGAGCTGGGAGCAGTACTTC. Protein: CASSLSGSWEQYF.

This clone showed up just a few times. The rearrangement joins TRBV4-1 to TRBJ1-5; no reliable D call. From germline, CDR1 is MGHRA and CDR2 YSYEKL. V lost 3 bases to trimming and J lost 7 bases, with 22 bases between them. CDR3 length: 17 amino acids. CDR3 bases: TGCGCCAGCAGCCAGACAAGTGTAGTGGTGGCCGGACAGCCCCAGCATTTT. This encodes CASSQTSVVVAGQPQHF.

The V gene is TRBV5-1, the J gene TRBJ2-7; 7 bases are a match to TRBD2. V was pared by 1 base and J by 5 bases, with 9 bases of the junction left unmatched. Per the germline V gene, CDR1 is SGHRS and CDR2 is YFSETQ. This CDR3 is 15 amino acids long. In DNA, the CDR3 is TGCGCCAGCAGCTTGCCAGGACTAGATTTCCACGAGCAGTACTTC. As protein: CASSLPGLDFHEQYF.

This clone appeared once. V gene TRBV6-4 combines with J gene TRBJ2-1, with D tentatively TRBD1 (8 bases). V lost 0 bases, J lost 7 bases, and 19 bases lay in between. CDR1 MRHNA and CDR2 SNTAGT come from the germline V gene. The CDR3 is 17 amino acids. CDR3 amino acids: CASSDSGLRTGLNEQFF. Written as DNA, the CDR3 is TGTGCCAGCAGTGACTCGGGACTAAGGACAGGGTTGAATGAGCAGTTCTTC.

The gene calls are TRBV6-1 and TRBJ2-6; a possible D gene is TRBD2 (5 bases). Trimming cost V 7 bases and J 0 bases, with 10 bases left between them. There are 15 residues in the CDR3. The germline V gene has CDR1 MNHNS and CDR2 SASEGT. The CDR3 sequence is CASTGTISGANVLTF. CDR3 nucleotides: TGTGCCAGCACGGGAACTATCTCTGGGGCCAACGTCCTGACTTTC.

This clone was counted a single time. The same CDR3 is also encoded by other DNA sequences in this sample. The rearrangement links TRBV5-1 to TRBJ1-1; D might be TRBD1 (6 bases). V was shortened by 5 bases and J by 0 bases, with 11 bases between the two germline ends. CDR3 length: 14 residues. The germline CDR1 and CDR2 sequences are SGHRS and YFSETQ. CDR3 DNA sequence: TGCGCCAGCAGTTTAGGGGGTTTGAACACTGAAGCTTTCTTT. This sequence encodes CASSLGGLNTEAFF.

The chain employs TRBV4-1 and TRBJ2-6; no clear D gene. Trimming took 5 bases from V and 4 from J, leaving 9 bases between them. The CDR3 contains 14 residues. Germline V gene sequence: CDR1 MGHRA, CDR2 YSYEKL. The CDR3, as DNA: TGCGCCAGCAGCTCCATGCGGGGGGCCAACGTCCTGACTTTC. It yields the protein CASSSMRGANVLTF.

The V gene is TRBV7-9, the J gene TRBJ2-2, with TRBD1 identical over 7 bases. The CDR3 consists of 17 residues. The V and J ends lost 5 bases and 0 bases, in that order; junction bases with no gene match: 9. CDR1 and CDR2 (germline): SEHNR, FQNEAQ (reference sequence). CDR3 sequence: CASSLTPGTANTGELFF. The CDR3 DNA reads as TGTGCCAGCAGCCTAACCCCCGGGACAGCGAACACCGGGGAGCTGTTTTTT.

V gene TRBV6-1 combines with J gene TRBJ2-7; 7 nucleotides match TRBD1. The length of the CDR3 is 14 residues. Germline V gene data show CDR1 as MNHNS and CDR2 as SASEGT. V trimming: 3 bases; J trimming: 4 bases; junction bases outside the gene matches: 6. CDR3 nucleotide sequence: TGTGCCAGCAGTGAGGTAGGGGGCTCTTACGAGCAGTACTTC. Residues: CASSEVGGSYEQYF.

The chain has TRBV29-1 and TRBJ2-3; a possible D gene is TRBD2 (5 bases). With 1 base removed from V and 4 bases from J, the gap between germline ends came to 18 bases. This CDR3 region has 16 residues. CDR1 and CDR2 from the germline V gene are SQVTM and ANQGSEA. CDR3 nucleotide sequence: TGCAGCGTTGAAGCAGCAGAAGACTACGTAGCAGATACGCAGTATTTT. It specifies CSVEAAEDYVADTQYF.

This chain connects TRBV18 to TRBJ1-4, with 7 nucleotides matching TRBD1. The V segment lost 4 bases and the J segment 5 bases; nucleotides outside the gene matches: 10. Germline V CDR1 and CDR2: KGHSH, LQKENI. This CDR3 is built from 16 residues. CDR3 DNA sequence: TGTGCCAGCTCACATGGTCCCGGGACAGAAAATGAAAAACTGTTTTTT. Translating it yields CASSHGPGTENEKLFF.

The CDR3 DNA is TGTGCCAGCAGTTTATCGATTCTGGGACAGAGGCCCTGGTATGACGGGGAGCTGTTTTTT. Amino acids: CASSLSILGQRPWYDGELFF. The rearrangement links TRBV27 to TRBJ2-2; 7 bases are shared with TRBD1. CDR1 is MNHEY and CDR2 is SMNVEV in the germline V gene (reference sequence). Trimming removed 0 bases from V and 7 bases from J; junction bases left unmatched: 20. The CDR3 contains 20 residues.

This chain connects TRBV29-1 to TRBJ2-7, with TRBD1 as a possible D gene (5 bases). Germline V gene lookup returns CDR1 SQVTM and CDR2 ANQGSEA. The ends were cut back, 4 bases at V and 2 bases at J, with 12 bases in the middle. The CDR3 is 13 amino acids. CDR3 DNA sequence: TGCAGCGTTGCTCAGGGCATAACCTACGAGCAGTACTTC. Amino acids: CSVAQGITYEQYF.

The CDR3: CATSRGRGLGDEQYF. The CDR3 nucleotides read TGTGCCACCAGCAGAGGTAGAGGGTTAGGCGACGAGCAGTACTTC. The V gene is TRBV15, the J gene TRBJ2-7; possible D gene TRBD2, 5 bases. Deletions cut 1 base from V and 5 bases from J, with 15 bases between. Per the germline V gene, CDR1 is LNHNV and CDR2 is YYDKDF (reference sequence). CDR3 length: 15 amino acids.

CDR3 loop: CASSYSSGEGYTF. In DNA, the CDR3 is TGTGCCAGCAGTTACTCTTCAGGCGAAGGCTACACCTTC. The rearrangement links TRBV6-6 to TRBJ1-2; D remains unclear. This CDR3 spans 13 amino acids. Germline CDR1 MNHNY, CDR2 SVGAGI (reference sequence). V shed 0 bases and J shed 8 bases, with 10 bases lying between them.

This chain uses TRBV11-3 with TRBJ2-2; no reliable D call. V dropped 5 bases and J dropped 4 bases, with 8 bases sitting between them. The germline V gene encodes CDR1 SGHNT and CDR2 YENEEA. The CDR3 spans 13 residues. The CDR3 region has the DNA TGTGCCAGCAGCCCTAGGTTCACCGGGGAGCTGTTTTTT. Its translation is CASSPRFTGELFF.

This chain joins TRBV5-1 and TRBJ2-1; 9 nucleotides match TRBD1. Germline CDR1 SGHRS, CDR2 YFSETQ. The V segment lost 2 bases and the J segment 6 bases; nucleotides outside the gene matches: 3. The CDR3 has 14 amino acids. The CDR3 loop is CASSFGTGTNEQFF. CDR3 nucleotide sequence: TGCGCCAGCAGCTTCGGGACAGGGACCAATGAGCAGTTCTTC.

The chain combines TRBV27 with TRBJ1-2, with D perhaps TRBD1 (5 bases). The V end lost 11 bases, the J end lost 3 bases, and 16 bases lay between the germline ends. Germline V gives CDR1 MNHEY, CDR2 SMNVEV (reference sequence). CDR3 length: 13 amino acids. CDR3 sequence: CARQPTVHYGYTF. CDR3 sequence (DNA): TGTGCCCGACAACCGACAGTCCACTATGGCTACACCTTC.

V is TRBV2 and J is TRBJ2-7; 7 positions match TRBD1. J gave up 2 bases and V 8 bases, and 3 bases lay outside the gene matches. Germline lookup yields CDR1 SNHLY and CDR2 FYNNEI. The length of the CDR3 is 12 residues. The CDR3 DNA reads TGTGCCAGCCGACAGGGCGCCTACGAGCAGTACTTC. Amino acid sequence: CASRQGAYEQYF.

The V call is TRBV7-2, the J call TRBJ1-5, with 7 bases matching TRBD1. CDR3 length: 16 amino acids. With 3 bases clipped from V and 0 bases from J, the junction kept 5 bases outside the gene matches. Germline-derived CDR1 and CDR2 are SGHTA and FQGNSA. The CDR3 here is CASSFSGGYSNQPQHF. Here the CDR3 DNA reads TGTGCCAGCAGCTTCTCAGGGGGATATAGCAATCAGCCCCAGCATTTT.

This clone came up once. The chain joins TRBV5-4 to TRBJ1-2; D gene unclear. With 5 bases removed from V and 4 bases from J, the gap between germline ends came to 15 bases. CDR3 length equals 14 residues. The germline CDR1 and CDR2 sequences are SGHNT and YYREEE (reference sequence). The CDR3 nucleotides are TGTGCCAGCAGGAAAGCAGGAGGAGGCTATGGCTACACCTTC. Translating gives CASRKAGGGYGYTF.

This clone was picked up a small number of times. This CDR3 is CASSTGTVNEAFF. CDR3 bases: TGTGCCAGTAGTACAGGAACCGTCAATGAAGCTTTCTTT. The chain recombines TRBV19 with TRBJ1-1; D uncertain. The CDR3 has 13 amino acids. V was trimmed by 4 bases and J by 7 bases, leaving 13 bases between them. The V gene's germline CDR1 is LNHDA and CDR2 SQIVND (reference sequence). The full variable domain, rest sourced from reference TRBV19 and TRBJ1-1, is DGGITQSPKYLFRKEGQNVTLSCEQNLNHDAMYWYRQDPGQGLRLIYYSQIVNDFQKGDIAEGYSVSREKKESFPLTVTSAQKNPTAFYLCASSTGTVNEAFFGQGTRLTVV.